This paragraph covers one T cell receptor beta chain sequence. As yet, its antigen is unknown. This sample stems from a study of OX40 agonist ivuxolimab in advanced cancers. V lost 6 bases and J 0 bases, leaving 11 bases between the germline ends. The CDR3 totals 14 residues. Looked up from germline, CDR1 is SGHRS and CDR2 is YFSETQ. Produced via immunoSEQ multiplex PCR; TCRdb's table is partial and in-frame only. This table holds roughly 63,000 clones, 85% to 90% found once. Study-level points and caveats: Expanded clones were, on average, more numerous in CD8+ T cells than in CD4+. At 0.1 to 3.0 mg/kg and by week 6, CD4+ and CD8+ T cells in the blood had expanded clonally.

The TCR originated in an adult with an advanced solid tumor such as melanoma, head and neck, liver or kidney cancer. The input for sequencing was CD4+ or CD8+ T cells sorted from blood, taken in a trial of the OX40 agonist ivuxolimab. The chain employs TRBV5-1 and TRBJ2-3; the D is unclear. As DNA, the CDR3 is TGCGCCAGCATGGCCTACCCTAGCACAGATACGCAGTATTTT. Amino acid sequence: CASMAYPSTDTQYF.